This TCR beta chain is from a study of cytomegalovirus exposure and HLA in healthy donors. Study-wide results and caveats: The Asian-associated ancestry cluster reportedly had fewer N-insertions than the approximately 700-donor mean in a later analysis.

Primers: 60 Vbeta forward and 13 Jbeta reverse. In the original workflow: In a later analysis, 80 million to 100 million unique TCR beta chains included roughly 11 million shared by two or more donors. The table came from immunoSEQ multiplex PCR; TCRdb's copy has only in-frame clones and leaves some out. V and J calls and clone size come straight from that table; D and trimming were deduced from the DNA. The table includes 100,000 to 150,000 clones, around 8.5% detected once. This CDR3 is 14 amino acids long. The V segment lost 0 bases and the J segment 7 bases; nucleotides outside the gene matches: 1. CDR1 MRHNA and CDR2 SNTAGT come from the germline V gene. This clone was counted at least ten times. The target antigen is unknown.

The specimen sequenced was PBMCs. V usage is TRBV6-4 and J usage is TRBJ1-5, with 9 bases fitting TRBD1. This clonotype originated in a man between 35 and 55 years old in good health and CMV-seronegative. CDR3 nucleotide sequence: TGTGCCAGCAGTGACTCACAGGGGGCCCAGCCCCAGCATTTT. It encodes CASSDSQGAQPQHF.